Below are 30 T cell receptor beta chains sequenced from a single sample in a study of blood T cell repertoires in COVID-19. Sequencing used immunoSEQ multiplex PCR; TCRdb keeps in-frame clones, though not all of them. The sample lists around 270,000 clones, around 85% occurring once. Sequencing used peripheral blood. The receptors originated from a human donor with COVID-19, enrolled during active disease. The donor label of this sample is uncertain.

This chain connects TRBV12-5 to TRBJ1-1; D is unclear. Germline V gene lookup returns CDR1 LGHNT and CDR2 FRNRAP. CDR3 length: 13 residues. V lost 6 bases to trimming and J lost 1 base, with 9 bases between them. The CDR3 loop reads CASGLESNTEAFF. CDR3 nucleotide sequence: TGTGCTAGTGGCCTCGAGTCGAACACTGAAGCTTTCTTT.

The CDR3 protein is CASSFGGNSYNEQFF. Here the CDR3 DNA reads TGTGCCAGCAGCTTTGGGGGGAACTCCTACAATGAGCAGTTCTTC. The V call is TRBV7-2, the J call TRBJ2-1; perhaps TRBD2 as D (6 bases). The CDR3 extends over 15 amino acids. V was shortened by 3 bases and J by 0 bases, with 9 bases between the two germline ends. Germline V gene lookup returns CDR1 SGHTA and CDR2 FQGNSA.

CDR3 loop: CSASPLAGGPKTQYF. As DNA, the CDR3 is TGCAGTGCTAGTCCACTAGCGGGAGGCCCCAAGACCCAGTACTTC. V usage is TRBV20-1 and J usage is TRBJ2-5, with 12 bases matching TRBD2. This CDR3 comprises 15 residues. V lost 3 bases, J lost 6 bases, and 8 bases stayed unmatched. Germline lookup yields CDR1 DFQATT and CDR2 SNEGSKA (reference sequence).

This clone appeared a few times. This chain joins TRBV10-2 and TRBJ1-5; D unclear. Between the trimmed V and J ends, which lost 6 bases and 5 bases, there was a span of 8 bases. CDR3 length: 12 residues. Germline CDR1 reads WSHSY; CDR2 reads SAAADI. The CDR3: CASRDGDQPQHF. The CDR3 region has the DNA TGCGCCAGCAGAGACGGGGATCAGCCCCAGCATTTT.

The CDR3: CASSTRRQSWYTF. The CDR3 DNA reads TGTGCCAGCAGCACGCGTAGACAGTCGTGGTACACCTTC. This chain uses TRBV5-6 with TRBJ1-2, with TRBD1 as a possible D gene (5 bases). V was shortened by 4 bases and J by 11 bases, with 18 bases between the two germline ends. The CDR3 contains 13 residues. Germline CDR1 SGHDT, CDR2 YYEEEE.

The table lists this clone with a count of one. The chain links TRBV30 to TRBJ1-2, with D uncertain. The V gene lost 2 bases and the J gene lost 4 bases, with 11 bases spanning the gap. The CDR3 runs 13 residues. Germline V CDR1 and CDR2: GTSNPN, SVGIG (reference sequence). The CDR3 here is CAWSRLQLYGYTF. The CDR3 nucleotides read TGTGCCTGGAGTCGGTTGCAACTCTATGGCTACACCTTC.

A note on this clone: This same CDR3 is encoded by further DNA sequences in the sample. CDR3 sequence: CASSPSSENTEAFF. CDR3 nucleotides: TGTGCCAGCTCACCCTCAAGCGAGAACACTGAAGCTTTCTTT. The gene calls are TRBV18 and TRBJ1-1; no definite D call. Germline V gene lookup returns CDR1 KGHSH and CDR2 LQKENI. The CDR3 is 14 residues long. V was trimmed by 3 bases and J by 1 base, leaving 9 bases between them.

The rearrangement uses TRBV5-1 and TRBJ1-2, with 7 bases fitting TRBD1. The V and J ends lost 7 bases and 5 bases, in that order; junction bases with no gene match: 20. Germline assignment: CDR1 SGHRS and CDR2 YFSETQ. The CDR3 has 17 amino acids. CDR3 protein: CASYDEARDRNYYGYTF. The CDR3 region has the DNA TGCGCCAGCTACGACGAGGCCCGGGACAGAAATTATTATGGCTACACCTTC.

The chain combines TRBV5-1 with TRBJ2-7; possible D gene TRBD1, 5 bases. CDR1 SGHRS and CDR2 YFSETQ come from the germline V gene. The CDR3 sequence is 15 residues long. V lost 1 base and J lost 2, with 13 bases in between. CDR3 loop: CASSLTGTLPYEQYF. CDR3 DNA sequence: TGCGCCAGCAGCTTGACAGGTACTCTTCCCTACGAGCAGTACTTC.

The chain recombines TRBV5-8 with TRBJ2-1; 7 bases align to TRBD2. This CDR3 spans 15 amino acids. From germline, CDR1 is SGHTS and CDR2 YDEGEE. The ends lost 1 base at V and 7 bases at J; junction bases unmatched: 8. The CDR3 is CASSLWDSRGNEQFF. CDR3 sequence (DNA): TGTGCCAGCAGCTTGTGGGACTCGCGGGGGAATGAGCAGTTCTTC.

The J gene is TRBJ1-2, the V gene TRBV19; D remains unclear. The CDR3 covers 12 residues. In germline, CDR1 is LNHDA, CDR2 SQIVND (reference sequence). With 5 bases removed from V and 8 bases from J, the gap between germline ends came to 12 bases. The DNA of the CDR3 is TGTGCCAGTAGTCCCTTCGGAGGAGGCTACACCTTC. Its protein is CASSPFGGGYTF.

This clone was seen just once. This chain connects TRBV12-5 to TRBJ2-1; 9 nucleotides agree with TRBD1. Germline lookup yields CDR1 LGHNT and CDR2 FRNRAP. This CDR3 spans 16 amino acids. V lost 1 base to trimming and J lost 3 bases; unmatched junction nucleotides: 4. The CDR3 DNA follows: TGTGCTAGTGGTTTGGCCACGGGACAGGGCTACAATGAGCAGTTCTTC. Residues: CASGLATGQGYNEQFF.

The J gene is TRBJ1-5, the V gene TRBV4-1; D is possibly TRBD1 (5 bases). This CDR3 region has 14 residues. V shed 0 bases and J shed 7 bases, with 10 bases lying between them. Germline values: CDR1 MGHRA, CDR2 YSYEKL. CDR3 sequence reads: CASSQDRGVQPQHF. The DNA for the CDR3 is TGCGCCAGCAGCCAAGATCGGGGGGTCCAGCCCCAGCATTTT.

The V and J genes are TRBV7-9 and TRBJ1-1; the D gene is possibly TRBD1 (5 bases). Trimming took 2 bases from V and 3 from J, leaving 7 bases between them. There are 13 residues in the CDR3. Germline CDR1 is SEHNR and CDR2 is FQNEAQ (reference sequence). The CDR3 bases are TGTGCCAGCAGCTTACCACAGGACACTGAAGCTTTCTTT. This encodes CASSLPQDTEAFF. The full variable domain, its missing parts supplied by reference TRBV7-9 and TRBJ1-1, is DTGVSQNPRHKITKRGQNVTFRCDPISEHNRLYWYRQTLGQGPEFLTYFQNEAQLEKSRLLSDRFSAERPKGSFSTLEIQRTEQGDSAMYLCASSLPQDTEAFFGQGTRLTVV.

This chain joins TRBV28 and TRBJ1-2; perhaps TRBD1 as D (5 bases). Between the trimmed V and J ends, which lost 3 bases and 8 bases, there was a span of 16 bases. The V gene's germline CDR1 is MDHEN and CDR2 SYDVKM. This CDR3 spans 14 amino acids. CDR3 protein: CASSFRVLQGGYTF. In DNA form, the CDR3 reads TGTGCCAGCAGTTTCAGGGTTTTACAAGGAGGCTACACCTTC.

The chain uses TRBV6-6 and TRBJ1-1; D uncertain. Germline CDR1 and CDR2: MNHNY and SVGAGI (reference sequence). V shed 7 bases and J shed 0 bases, with 9 bases lying between them. The CDR3 totals 13 residues. CDR3 loop: CASTTLLNTEAFF. CDR3 bases: TGTGCCAGCACTACCCTCCTGAACACTGAAGCTTTCTTT.

The gene calls are TRBV6-6 and TRBJ1-5, with D maybe TRBD1 (5 bases). Trimming removed 6 bases from V and 6 bases from J, with 15 bases in between. CDR1 is MNHNY and CDR2 is SVGAGI in the germline V gene (reference sequence). This CDR3 comprises 14 residues. CDR3 DNA: TGTGCCAGCAGGGTCCTAGGGGAGGGTCAGCCCCAGCATTTT. Translation gives CASRVLGEGQPQHF.

J is TRBJ1-3 and V is TRBV15; D possibly corresponds to TRBD1 (6 bases). The V gene lost 0 bases and the J gene lost 1 base, with 22 bases spanning the gap. CDR1 and CDR2 from the germline V gene are LNHNV and YYDKDF (reference sequence). There are 20 residues in the CDR3. Here the CDR3 reads CATSRDLLTPGAESGNTIYF. The CDR3 DNA is TGTGCCACCAGCAGAGATCTACTAACCCCAGGGGCTGAGTCTGGAAACACCATATATTTT. Complete variable domain (other parts from reference TRBV15 and TRBJ1-3): DAMVIQNPRYQVTQFGKPVTLSCSQTLNHNVMYWYQQKSSQAPKLLFHYYDKDFNNEADTPDNFQSRRPNTSFCFLDIRSPGLGDTAMYLCATSRDLLTPGAESGNTIYFGEGSWLTVV.

This clone was counted between two and nine times. The CDR3 DNA is TGTGCCTGGAGGACAGCCGCCCTGGATAGCTACACCTTC. Translating gives CAWRTAALDSYTF. The chain combines TRBV30 with TRBJ1-2, with a weak D call TRBD1 (5 bases). V dropped 3 bases and J dropped 9 bases, with 17 bases sitting between them. The CDR3 consists of 13 residues. Germline V gives CDR1 GTSNPN, CDR2 SVGIG (reference sequence).

The chain couples TRBV20-1 to TRBJ2-2; 14 bases align to TRBD2. Germline values: CDR1 DFQATT, CDR2 SNEGSKA (reference sequence). This CDR3 has 17 amino acids. J lost 7 bases, V lost 3 bases, and 10 bases had no gene match. The CDR3 here is CSASPPGLAGDVGELFF. DNA of the CDR3: TGCAGTGCTAGTCCCCCGGGACTAGCGGGAGATGTCGGGGAGCTGTTTTTT.

The chain links TRBV9 to TRBJ2-2, with 10 nucleotides matching TRBD1. The CDR3 runs 15 residues. The trim removed 1 base at V and 5 bases at J, leaving 2 bases unmatched. Germline-derived CDR1 and CDR2 are SGDLS and YYNGEE. The CDR3: CASSVRQGATGELFF. CDR3 nucleotides: TGTGCCAGCAGCGTAAGACAGGGGGCAACCGGGGAGCTGTTTTTT.

The CDR3 loop reads CASSLNGLNEKLFF. Here the CDR3 DNA reads TGTGCCAGCAGCTTAAACGGTTTAAATGAAAAACTGTTTTTT. The J gene is TRBJ1-4, the V gene TRBV7-2; no clear D. Germline assignment: CDR1 SGHTA and CDR2 FQGNSA. The CDR3 spans 14 residues. V was clipped by 2 bases and J by 5 bases, with 9 bases between them.

This clone was observed a single time. The V call is TRBV6-5, the J call TRBJ2-5, with TRBD1 as a possible D gene (6 bases). Germline values: CDR1 MNHEY, CDR2 SVGAGI. Trimming pared 6 bases from V and 2 bases from J, leaving 10 bases between. There are 13 residues in the CDR3. The CDR3 is CASRGAGQETQYF. CDR3 DNA: TGTGCCAGCAGGGGGGCAGGACAAGAGACCCAGTACTTC.

The V and J genes are TRBV4-2 and TRBJ1-4, with D perhaps TRBD1 (5 bases). The CDR3 loop spans 14 amino acids. The germline gives CDR1 LGHNA, CDR2 YNFKEQ. Trimming pared 1 base from V and 7 bases from J, leaving 10 bases between. The CDR3 sequence: CASSQGGDSEKLFF. The DNA for the CDR3 is TGTGCCAGCAGCCAAGGGGGCGACAGTGAAAAACTGTTTTTT.

This clone was seen more than once but under ten times. V is TRBV6-2 or TRBV6-3 and J is TRBJ1-5, with D unresolved. V gave up 2 bases and J gave up 1 base, with 15 bases separating them. The CDR3 is 17 amino acids. Germline lookup yields CDR1 MNHEY and CDR2 SVGEGT. The CDR3 loop is CASSYSSPGMSNQPQHF. The CDR3 nucleotides are TGTGCCAGCAGTTACAGTTCTCCCGGGATGAGCAATCAGCCCCAGCATTTT.

For the CDR3, the DNA is TGTGCCAGCAGCTCCCCGGGACTGGCAGATACGCAGTATTTT. It codes for CASSSPGLADTQYF. The J gene is TRBJ2-3, the V gene TRBV7-9, with D perhaps matching TRBD2 (6 bases). In germline, CDR1 is SEHNR, CDR2 FQNEAQ (reference sequence). This CDR3 region has 14 residues. Trimming took 4 bases from V and 4 from J, leaving 12 bases between them.

The CDR3 nucleotides are TGTGCCAGCAGTCGAACGCTACCGAACGGGGAAAATTCACCCCTCCACTTT. Encoded protein: CASSRTLPNGENSPLHF. The chain is built from TRBV6-6 and TRBJ1-6; no firm D call. Trimming stripped 5 bases from V and 7 bases from J, with 21 bases between. The germline V gene has CDR1 MNHNY and CDR2 SVGAGI (reference sequence). There are 17 residues in the CDR3.

This sequence joins TRBV5-4 and TRBJ1-1; 7 bases fit TRBD1. Trimming cost V 3 bases and J 5 bases; bases outside gene matches: 13. This CDR3 has 16 residues. Looked up from germline, CDR1 is SGHNT and CDR2 is YYREEE (reference sequence). The CDR3 loop is CASSWHGGGGRTEAFF. DNA of the CDR3: TGTGCCAGCAGCTGGCATGGAGGGGGCGGTCGTACTGAAGCTTTCTTT.

This chain connects TRBV6-5 to TRBJ2-5; 7 bases are shared with TRBD2. This CDR3 is built from 15 residues. Germline CDR1 reads MNHEY; CDR2 reads SVGAGI. J lost 4 bases, V lost 11 bases, and 16 bases had no gene match. CDR3 sequence (DNA): TGTGCCGGGGGGGATCAGGGAAAAGAGGCAGAGACCCAGTACTTC. The encoded protein is CAGGDQGKEAETQYF.

This chain uses TRBV19 with TRBJ1-2, with 8 bases that match TRBD1. Germline assignment: CDR1 LNHDA and CDR2 SQIVND (reference sequence). V dropped 4 bases and J dropped 8; count of bases not matched to a gene: 3. The CDR3 length is 12 residues. CDR3 sequence (DNA): TGTGCCAGTAGTAGGGACAGGAGAGGCTACACCTTC. Amino acid sequence: CASSRDRRGYTF. The full variable domain, with the rest looked up from reference TRBV19 and TRBJ1-2, is DGGITQSPKYLFRKEGQNVTLSCEQNLNHDAMYWYRQDPGQGLRLIYYSQIVNDFQKGDIAEGYSVSREKKESFPLTVTSAQKNPTAFYLCASSRDRRGYTFGSGTRLTVV.